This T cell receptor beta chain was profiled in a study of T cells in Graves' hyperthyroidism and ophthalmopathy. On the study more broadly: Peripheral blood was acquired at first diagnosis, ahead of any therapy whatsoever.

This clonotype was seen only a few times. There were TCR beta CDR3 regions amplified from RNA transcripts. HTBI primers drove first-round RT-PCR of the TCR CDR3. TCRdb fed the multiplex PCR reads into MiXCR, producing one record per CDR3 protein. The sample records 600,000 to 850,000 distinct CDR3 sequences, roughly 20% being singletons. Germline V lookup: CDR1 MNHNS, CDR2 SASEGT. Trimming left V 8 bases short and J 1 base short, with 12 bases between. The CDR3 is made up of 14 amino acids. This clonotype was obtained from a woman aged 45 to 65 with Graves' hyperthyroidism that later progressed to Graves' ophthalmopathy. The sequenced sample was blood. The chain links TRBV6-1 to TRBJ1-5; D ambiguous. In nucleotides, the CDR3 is TGTGCCAGCGGGTGGGCGGGAAGCAATCAGCCCCAGCATTTT. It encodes CASGWAGSNQPQHF.